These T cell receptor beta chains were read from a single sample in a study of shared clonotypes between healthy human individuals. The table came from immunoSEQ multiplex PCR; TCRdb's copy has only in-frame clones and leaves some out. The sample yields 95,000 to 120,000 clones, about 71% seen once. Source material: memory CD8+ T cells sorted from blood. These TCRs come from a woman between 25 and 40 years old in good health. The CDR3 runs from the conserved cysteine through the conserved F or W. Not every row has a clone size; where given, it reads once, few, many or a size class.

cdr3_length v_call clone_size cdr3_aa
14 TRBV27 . CATSPLAGEDEQYF
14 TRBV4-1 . CASSQSQGFQPQHF
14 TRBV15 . CATSSEGQSYEQYF
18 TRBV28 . CASSSRDWTGLGNQPQHF
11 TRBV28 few CASSFSSEQYF
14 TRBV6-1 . CASGRLAGYNEQFF
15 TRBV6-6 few CASREDERAPGELFF
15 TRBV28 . CASSYVPGQFRGAFF
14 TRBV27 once CASSLQGSSYEQYF
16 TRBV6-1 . CASSVMGQSGANVLTF
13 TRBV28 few CASSLLSTDTQYF
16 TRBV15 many CATSTAQGQGGEKLFF
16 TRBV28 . CASSLYPAGNSYGYTF
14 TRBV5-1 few CASSLEGQGNEAFF
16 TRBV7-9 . CASSTVDRGTNYGYTF
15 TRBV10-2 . CASSTRQGMRNEQYF
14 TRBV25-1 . CASSASPGQGGQYF
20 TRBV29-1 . CSVEDYASGSIGTSRDTQYF
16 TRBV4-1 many CASSQVFASVKETQYF
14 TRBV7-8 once CASSPNGESYEQYF
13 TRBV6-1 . CASSEHNTGELFF
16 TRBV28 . CASSPNGFRLNYGYTF
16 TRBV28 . CASSFAPAESYNEQFF
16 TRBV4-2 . CASSQDGASGANVLTF
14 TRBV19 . CATSTGGFGQPQHF
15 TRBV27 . CASSFNRGLNTEAFF
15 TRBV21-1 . CASSLGTELNTEAFF
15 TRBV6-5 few CASIYPGTLNQPQHF
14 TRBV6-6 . CASSYLLAAYEQYF
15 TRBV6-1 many CASSERTEPYNEQFF
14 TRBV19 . CASTTWGAGTEAFF
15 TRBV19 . CASRLKGLADYEQYF
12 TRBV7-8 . CASSSGTSGYTF
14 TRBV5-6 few CASSLVAYPGELFF
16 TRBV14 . CASSQVLQGPYNEQFF
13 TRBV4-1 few CASSQNRDTEAFF
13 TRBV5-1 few CASSLVLAGEQYF
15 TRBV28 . CASTPSGWSQETQYF
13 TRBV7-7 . CASSDGQINEQYF
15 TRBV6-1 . CASSEGDSGPDEQYF
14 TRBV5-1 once CASSSGTGLYEQYF
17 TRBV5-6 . CASSLTGRRVGNQPQHF
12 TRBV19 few CASSIGRTEAFF
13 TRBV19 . CASSPGGNGELFF
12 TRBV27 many CASYSSSYEQYF
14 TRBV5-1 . CASRVAGDYNEQFF
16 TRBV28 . CASTRDGLAAYNEQFF
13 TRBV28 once CASRLQEDTEAFF
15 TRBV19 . CASSRTATFPGEQFF
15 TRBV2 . CASEGLAGVTGELFF
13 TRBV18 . CASSPETGIDAFF
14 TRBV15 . CATSRGQGNEKLFF
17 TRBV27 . CASSPFRWGSGTDTQYF
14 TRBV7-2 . CASSAGPIIQPQHF
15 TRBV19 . CASTIGRAGGQPQHF
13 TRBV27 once CASSFQGDDGYTF
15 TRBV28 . CASSFLGRNTGELFF